The 17 T cell receptor beta chains below all came from one sample that was sequenced in a study of cytomegalovirus exposure and HLA in healthy donors. PCR used 60 Vbeta primers and 13 Jbeta primers. TCRdb keeps only in-frame clones here, not all; method: immunoSEQ multiplex PCR. The top ten clones hold just over 8% of a sample with 95,000 to 150,000 clones, around 73% of them seen once. Sequencing was performed on PBMCs. These receptor sequences come from a middle-aged woman in good health and CMV-seropositive.

The chain employs TRBV27 and TRBJ2-1; D not resolved. V was shortened by 3 bases and J by 10 bases, with 7 bases between the two germline ends. The CDR3 spans 11 residues. Looked up from germline, CDR1 is MNHEY and CDR2 is SMNVEV (reference sequence). The CDR3 here is CASSFFGEQFF. The CDR3 region has the DNA TGTGCCAGCAGTTTCTTCGGGGAGCAGTTCTTC.

The rearrangement joins TRBV2 to TRBJ1-5, with 8 bases aligning to TRBD1. CDR3 length: 15 residues. CDR1 and CDR2 from the germline V gene are SNHLY and FYNNEI. With 5 bases clipped from V and 9 bases from J, the junction kept 12 bases outside the gene matches. CDR3 in amino acids: CASSFDRGGMWPQHF. The CDR3 DNA reads as TGTGCCAGCAGTTTCGACAGGGGCGGTATGTGGCCCCAGCATTTT.

The chain has TRBV5-1 and TRBJ2-1; 8 nucleotides match TRBD2. CDR3 size: 14 residues. Trimming cost V 3 bases and J 6 bases; bases outside gene matches: 5. CDR1 and CDR2 (germline): SGHRS, YFSETQ. CDR3 in amino acids: CASSSQRGSNEQFF. CDR3 DNA: TGCGCCAGCAGCTCCCAGCGGGGGAGCAATGAGCAGTTCTTC.

The chain has TRBV5-1 and TRBJ2-7; tentatively, D is TRBD2 (5 bases). V was cut by 1 base and J by 3 bases, with 11 bases left in between. Germline CDR1 SGHRS, CDR2 YFSETQ. This CDR3 is 14 amino acids long. CDR3 in DNA: TGCGCCAGCAGCTTGAAAAGCGGAGACTACGAGCAGTACTTC. Protein sequence: CASSLKSGDYEQYF.

This clone was observed a handful of times. The sample carries other DNA sequences with the same CDR3. V gene TRBV9 combines with J gene TRBJ1-5, with D perhaps TRBD1 (5 bases). From germline, CDR1 is SGDLS and CDR2 YYNGEE. There are 14 residues in the CDR3. V was trimmed by 4 bases and J by 2 bases, leaving 10 bases between them. The CDR3 region is CASSPGGGNQPQHF. CDR3 bases: TGTGCCAGCAGCCCGGGGGGGGGCAATCAGCCCCAGCATTTT.

This chain links TRBV7-9 with TRBJ1-1; D unresolved. This CDR3 contains 14 residues. Trimming removed 5 bases from V and 7 bases from J, with 17 bases in between. CDR1 SEHNR and CDR2 FQNEAQ come from the germline V gene (reference sequence). CDR3 sequence: CASSLPREGFEAFF. In DNA form, the CDR3 reads TGTGCCAGCAGCCTCCCTAGGGAGGGATTTGAAGCTTTCTTT.

The V gene is TRBV7-9, the J gene TRBJ2-1; D gene unclear. The germline gives CDR1 SEHNR, CDR2 FQNEAQ (reference sequence). Trimming removed 5 bases at V and 8 bases at J, with 10 bases between. The CDR3 covers 12 residues. CDR3 sequence (DNA): TGTGCCAGCAGCCCTGTCCCGGATGAGCAGTTCTTC. This gives the protein CASSPVPDEQFF.

V is TRBV5-1 and J is TRBJ2-3; TRBD2 might be the D (6 bases). V was trimmed by 3 bases and J by 4 bases, leaving 12 bases between them. Germline V lookup: CDR1 SGHRS, CDR2 YFSETQ. This CDR3 is built from 14 residues. The CDR3 reads CASSSGTPADTQYF. CDR3 in DNA: TGCGCCAGCAGCTCCGGGACTCCCGCAGATACGCAGTATTTT.

This clone was found a few times. The V call is TRBV9, the J call TRBJ2-7; 12 bases are shared with TRBD1. CDR1 is SGDLS, CDR2 YYNGEE, per germline. The CDR3 spans 16 residues. With 0 bases clipped from V and 8 bases from J, the junction kept 9 bases outside the gene matches. The CDR3 DNA is TGTGCCAGCAGCGTAGCAGCTGGGACAGGGGGCACGAAGCAGTACTTC. The encoded protein is CASSVAAGTGGTKQYF.

The V gene is TRBV5-1, the J gene TRBJ2-2, with 9 positions matching TRBD2. V trimming: 0 bases; J trimming: 5 bases; junction bases outside the gene matches: 5. The CDR3 totals 16 residues. Germline assignment: CDR1 SGHRS and CDR2 YFSETQ. CDR3 residues: CASSLASGEKTGELFF. The CDR3, as DNA: TGCGCCAGCAGCTTGGCTAGCGGGGAAAAGACCGGGGAGCTGTTTTTT.

This rearrangement joins TRBV13 to TRBJ2-3; 7 bases are a match to TRBD1. The CDR3 is 16 amino acids. Germline loops: CDR1 PRHDT, CDR2 FYEKMQ (reference sequence). Trimming at V came to 6 bases and at J to 5 bases, leaving 14 bases not matched to a gene. Here the CDR3 DNA reads TGTGCCAGCAGTTTCAACAGGGGCGCGCGTGGAGATACGCAGTATTTT. It codes for CASSFNRGARGDTQYF.

The V gene is TRBV6-5, the J gene TRBJ2-7; 7 positions match TRBD1. The CDR3 totals 11 residues. Germline V gives CDR1 MNHEY, CDR2 SVGAGI. The V segment lost 5 bases and the J segment 8 bases; nucleotides outside the gene matches: 3. In DNA, the CDR3 is TGTGCCAGCAGTAAGACAGGGAAGCAGTACTTC. This sequence encodes CASSKTGKQYF.

A few counts support this clone. This sequence joins TRBV4-3 and TRBJ2-1; TRBD2 is a possible D gene (5 bases). CDR1 is LGHNA and CDR2 is YSLEER in the germline V gene. CDR3 size: 14 residues. V was clipped by 1 base and J by 2 bases, with 6 bases between them. The CDR3 DNA is TGCGCCAGCAGCCAAGCCGGGGCCTACAATGAGCAGTTCTTC. Its translation: CASSQAGAYNEQFF.

The gene calls are TRBV11-3 and TRBJ2-1, with TRBD2 as a possible D gene (7 bases). The CDR3 spans 14 residues. Trimming left V 5 bases short and J 7 bases short, with 15 bases between. Germline V gene lookup returns CDR1 SGHNT and CDR2 YENEEA. The CDR3 bases are TGTGCCAGCAGCCAAGGGGGGGCAGGGAATGAGCAGTTCTTC. This translates into CASSQGGAGNEQFF.

This rearrangement joins TRBV6-1 to TRBJ2-1; maybe TRBD2 (5 bases). CDR3 length: 14 residues. Germline V gene data show CDR1 as MNHNS and CDR2 as SASEGT. Trimming removed 6 bases from V and 0 bases from J, with 9 bases in between. CDR3 nucleotides: TGTGCCAGCAGACGGACTGGCTCCTACAATGAGCAGTTCTTC. It codes for CASRRTGSYNEQFF.

With respect to this clone: Other DNA sequences of this sample code for an identical CDR3. V usage is TRBV6-5 and J usage is TRBJ2-2; tentative D call: TRBD2 (5 bases). The CDR3 is 13 amino acids. The germline gives CDR1 MNHEY, CDR2 SVGAGI. V dropped 5 bases and J dropped 6 bases, with 10 bases sitting between them. The CDR3 region is CASSPGSPGELFF. CDR3 coding DNA: TGTGCCAGCAGTCCGGGGTCCCCCGGGGAGCTGTTTTTT.

V and J are TRBV7-2 and TRBJ1-6; D call uncertain. V lost 5 bases and J 0 bases, leaving 11 bases between the germline ends. In germline, CDR1 is SGHTA, CDR2 FQGNSA. The CDR3 totals 16 residues. The CDR3 spells CASSHVGSSYNSPLHF. In DNA, the CDR3 is TGTGCCAGCAGCCACGTGGGGAGCTCCTATAATTCACCCCTCCACTTT.